The next 16 T cell receptor beta chains were all read from a single sample in a study of radiation and T cells in renal cell carcinoma. Here immunoSEQ multiplex PCR was the method, and the copy in TCRdb shows in-frame clones only, minus some. This sample yields roughly 130,000 clones, of which more than 70% are seen a single time; over 4.5% belongs to the top ten. Time point reported: blood 2 weeks post-SBRT. Described treatment: 15 Gy SBRT to primary tumor, nephrectomy 4 weeks later. This specimen consisted of blood, obtained from a patient whose treatment included radiotherapy and nephrectomy. The source of these receptors is a woman aged 70 to 79 with renal cell carcinoma.

The chain couples TRBV2 to TRBJ2-5, with 14 positions matching TRBD2. The CDR3 totals 16 residues. The ends lost 6 bases at V and 1 base at J; junction bases unmatched: 4. Germline loops: CDR1 SNHLY, CDR2 FYNNEI. The CDR3 is CASSLGLAGGQETQYF. CDR3 nucleotides: TGTGCCAGCAGCCTCGGACTAGCGGGGGGCCAAGAGACCCAGTACTTC.

V usage is TRBV5-4 and J usage is TRBJ2-3; TRBD2 matches at 8 bases. Germline V lookup: CDR1 SGHNT, CDR2 YYREEE (reference sequence). With V trimmed by 0 bases and J by 0 bases, 3 bases remained unmatched. CDR3 length: 16 amino acids. The CDR3 protein is CASSLDGLASTDTQYF. CDR3 nucleotide sequence: TGTGCCAGCAGCTTGGATGGACTAGCTAGCACAGATACGCAGTATTTT.

The chain recombines TRBV30 with TRBJ1-2; D is ambiguous. Germline values: CDR1 GTSNPN, CDR2 SVGIG (reference sequence). The CDR3 loop spans 17 amino acids. V gave up 5 bases and J gave up 0 bases, with 22 bases separating them. This CDR3 is CAWGLGQITIANYGYTF. The CDR3 nucleotides are TGTGCCTGGGGTTTAGGCCAGATAACCATAGCTAACTATGGCTACACCTTC.

The genes are TRBV9 and TRBJ1-2; tentatively, D is TRBD1 (6 bases). This CDR3 region has 15 residues. Per the germline V gene, CDR1 is SGDLS and CDR2 is YYNGEE. V was trimmed by 0 bases and J by 0 bases, leaving 9 bases between them. CDR3: CASSVGTAANYGYTF. CDR3 DNA sequence: TGTGCCAGCAGCGTAGGGACAGCCGCTAACTATGGCTACACCTTC.

This chain connects TRBV5-4 to TRBJ2-5; D is possibly TRBD1 (5 bases). The CDR3 runs 16 residues. Germline CDR1 and CDR2: SGHNT and YYREEE (reference sequence). The germline V and J ends were trimmed by 4 bases and 0 bases, with 16 bases remaining between them. CDR3 amino acids: CASSPRQSPNQETQYF. In nucleotides, the CDR3 is TGTGCCAGCAGCCCCAGACAGAGCCCGAACCAAGAGACCCAGTACTTC. Based on the CDR3 plus reference TRBV5-4 and TRBJ2-5, the full variable domain is ETGVTQSPTHLIKTRGQQVTLRCSSQSGHNTVSWYQQALGQGPQFIFQYYREEENGRGNFPPRFSGLQFPNYSSELNVNALELDDSALYLCASSPRQSPNQETQYFGPGTRLLVL.

The chain links TRBV15 to TRBJ1-2; possible D gene TRBD1, 5 bases. The V end lost 5 bases, the J end lost 0 bases, and 16 bases lay between the germline ends. CDR3 length: 16 amino acids. Germline V gene lookup returns CDR1 LNHNV and CDR2 YYDKDF (reference sequence). Here the CDR3 reads CATSGTDPHSNYGYTF. The CDR3 DNA reads TGTGCCACCAGCGGGACGGACCCCCATTCTAACTATGGCTACACCTTC.

The V call is TRBV28, the J call TRBJ1-1, with 8 bases fitting TRBD1. The length of the CDR3 is 14 residues. V shed 7 bases and J 2 bases; nucleotides not matched to a gene: 6. Germline V CDR1 and CDR2: MDHEN, SYDVKM. The CDR3 nucleotides read TGTGCCAGCACCTTACAGGGGGTAAACACTGAAGCTTTCTTT. Protein product: CASTLQGVNTEAFF.

This clone appeared once. This chain uses TRBV19 with TRBJ1-2; 7 positions agree with TRBD1. Germline V gene lookup returns CDR1 LNHDA and CDR2 SQIVND (reference sequence). The CDR3 has 14 amino acids. V was clipped by 7 bases and J by 4 bases; unmatched bases: 9. The chain's CDR3 is CASIRGGDSYGYTF. CDR3 bases: TGTGCCAGTATTAGGGGAGGGGACAGCTATGGCTACACCTTC.

CDR3 sequence reads: CASSLQKREEKLFF. The CDR3 DNA reads as TGTGCCAGCAGCCTACAGAAAAGGGAGGAAAAACTGTTTTTT. The chain recombines TRBV5-6 with TRBJ1-4; D remains ambiguous. Germline V gene data show CDR1 as SGHDT and CDR2 as YYEEEE. Deletions cut 4 bases from V and 8 bases from J, with 15 bases between. This CDR3 comprises 14 residues.

This clone has a single count. The chain couples TRBV28 to TRBJ2-1; the D gene is possibly TRBD1 (6 bases). The CDR3 is 15 residues long. Germline CDR1 reads MDHEN; CDR2 reads SYDVKM. V dropped 5 bases and J dropped 5 bases, with 16 bases sitting between them. This CDR3 is CASSGLGTGNNEQFF. In DNA, the CDR3 is TGTGCCAGCAGTGGGCTGGGAACAGGGAACAATGAGCAGTTCTTC.

This clone appeared a few times. V gene TRBV7-8 combines with J gene TRBJ2-7; D is ambiguous. V gave up 5 bases and J gave up 2 bases, with 13 bases separating them. Germline V gene data show CDR1 as SGHVS and CDR2 as FQNEAQ. This CDR3 comprises 14 residues. Here the CDR3 DNA reads TGTGCCAGCAGCCCTGGACGGTTTACCTACGAGCAGTACTTC. This sequence encodes CASSPGRFTYEQYF.

The chain uses TRBV18 and TRBJ1-2; 7 nucleotides match TRBD1. The V gene end was trimmed by 3 bases and the J gene end by 0 bases; junction bases not matched to a gene: 4. CDR1 and CDR2 (germline): KGHSH, LQKENI. CDR3 size: 15 residues. This CDR3 reads CASSPDGQANYGYTF. Here the CDR3 DNA reads TGTGCCAGCTCACCGGACGGACAGGCTAACTATGGCTACACCTTC.

This clone is deemed medium-sized. The chain uses TRBV27 and TRBJ1-4; D uncertain. Germline CDR1 and CDR2: MNHEY and SMNVEV (reference sequence). CDR3 size: 13 residues. Deletions cut 4 bases from V and 7 bases from J, with 10 bases between. The CDR3 here is CASSSRVGEKLFF. DNA for the CDR3: TGTGCCAGCAGTTCGAGGGTCGGTGAAAAACTGTTTTTT.

The chain carries TRBV14 and TRBJ2-7; D might be TRBD2 (5 bases). Germline V gene lookup returns CDR1 SGHDN and CDR2 FVKESK. There are 15 residues in the CDR3. With 2 bases removed from V and 1 base from J, the gap between germline ends came to 12 bases. This CDR3 reads CASSQRPGSSYEQYF. CDR3 nucleotides: TGTGCCAGCAGCCAAAGGCCGGGATCGTCCTACGAGCAGTACTTC.

The genes are TRBV19 and TRBJ1-5; maybe TRBD1 (5 bases). This CDR3 contains 16 residues. The ends were cut back, 4 bases at V and 2 bases at J, with 15 bases in the middle. From germline, CDR1 is LNHDA and CDR2 SQIVND (reference sequence). This CDR3 is CASSNPPGVGNQPQHF. CDR3 nucleotide sequence: TGTGCCAGTAGTAACCCGCCGGGGGTCGGCAATCAGCCCCAGCATTTT.

CDR3 sequence reads: CASSLLAARRDSPLHF. The CDR3 coding sequence is TGTGCCAGCAGCTTATTAGCGGCGCGTAGGGATTCACCCCTCCACTTT. The V call is TRBV7-2, the J call TRBJ1-6, with D unclear. The CDR3 sequence is 16 residues long. CDR1 and CDR2 (germline): SGHTA, FQGNSA. V was pared by 2 bases and J by 8 bases, with 16 bases between.